The present entry profiles one T cell receptor beta chain with its context. Antigen specificity is unknown. TCRdb's table, derived via immunoSEQ multiplex PCR, lists solely in-frame clones and lacks some. The table shows 140,000 to 150,000 clones, with less than 95% occurring only once. Per germline, CDR1 SGHRS and CDR2 YFSETQ. Trimming removed 0 bases from V and 1 base from J; junction bases left unmatched: 7. The CDR3 length is 17 residues. Donors came from a validation cohort of some 110 subjects, distinct from the first 666-subject cohort. The sample comes from a study of cytomegalovirus exposure and HLA in healthy donors. Study-wide background: The 120 validation repertoires used the same platform as the approximately 670 first-cohort repertoires (as reported by a later analysis).

General study points: Whilst most TCR sequences proved rare, a subset of public TCRs occurred across many donors.

The receptor was isolated from a man between 18 and 35 years old in good health and CMV-seropositive. The chain combines TRBV5-1 with TRBJ2-7; 10 bases fit TRBD2. What was sequenced was PBMCs. CDR3 bases: TGCGCCAGCAGCTTGGGGCCCGGACTAGCGGATTCCTACGAGCAGTACTTC. This codes for CASSLGPGLADSYEQYF.